This TCR beta chain was identified in a study of shared clonotypes between healthy human individuals. Study-wide results and limits: Sample collection involved blood only; tissue repertoires are likely different.

In regard to this clone: The antigen is unknown.

Trimming stripped 5 bases from V and 0 bases from J, with 8 bases between. This CDR3 has 14 residues. Germline CDR1 and CDR2: LNHDA and SQIVND (reference sequence). This table comes from immunoSEQ multiplex PCR, and its TCRdb copy is limited to in-frame clones, with some not included. The sample lists under 750,000 clones, just under 75% occurring once. This chain uses TRBV19 with TRBJ1-3; D unclear. Sequencing was done on a sample of memory CD4+ T cells sorted from blood. Subset: CD45RA-negative fraction. The receptor was derived from a woman aged 25-40 years in good health. CDR3 nucleotide sequence: TGTGCCAGTAGTTCGACACTCTCTGGAAACACCATATATTTT. This encodes CASSSTLSGNTIYF.